Listed below are T cell receptor beta chains from one sample, sequenced in a study of blood T cells in healthy people across ages. A single record per CDR3 protein comes from TCRdb applying MiXCR to the 5' RACE reads. Seen here are 550,000 to 600,000 distinct CDR3 sequences, around 50% observed once, and the top ten hold around 25%. Sequences were obtained from blood. The receptors derive from an elderly man in good health. Both conserved end residues are part of each CDR3. Fields, in order: CDR3 protein, clone size, J gene, V gene. Expanded clones get a size class; other rows say once, few or many, or leave the size out.

CASSVGLAGAEDEQFF NA TRBJ2-1 TRBV9
CASSRTGRRTYEQYF many TRBJ2-7 TRBV6-5
CASRGPSGIGTQYF NA NA TRBV27
CASSSGRAVAYNEQFF many TRBJ2-1 TRBV6-6
CSASGLGTLTDTQYF NA TRBJ2-3 TRBV20-1
CASSGGLHNEQFF NA TRBJ2-1 TRBV5-1
CASSLAQGNEKLFF few TRBJ1-4 TRBV7-2
CASSQLRTDTQYF NA TRBJ2-3 TRBV3-1
CASSQGLYTANEKLFF NA TRBJ1-4 TRBV4-3
CASSYQGNVLNQPQHF NA TRBJ1-5 TRBV12-3/TRBV12-4
CSASGLAGGGAYEQYF NA TRBJ2-7 TRBV20-1
CASSVWGSGANVLTF few TRBJ2-6 TRBV9
CAGSLDPSSYEQYF NA NA TRBV11-2
CASSAGGGPGKEPQHF few TRBJ1-5 TRBV9
CASSYRVGEQYF NA TRBJ2-7 TRBV6-5
CSVEGQGLRQETQYF many TRBJ2-5 TRBV29-1
CSAVMVAGHPGTQYF once TRBJ2-3 TRBV20-1
CASSQELAAEQYF NA TRBJ2-7 TRBV4-2
CASSLAGGTGTQYF NA TRBJ2-3 TRBV7-2
CASSLKGGHGYTF once TRBJ1-2 TRBV13